The clone carrying this T cell receptor beta chain was seen a handful of times. immunoSEQ v3.0 was run at survey level. Measured with immunoSEQ multiplex PCR; TCRdb has only the in-frame clones, and not every one. Of 2,500 to 3,000 clones detected, 79% appear once; the ten largest clones hold 7% to 9.5%. V was shortened by 1 base and J by 0 bases, with 9 bases between the two germline ends. The CDR3 spans 15 residues. Germline V gene lookup returns CDR1 SEHNR and CDR2 FQNEAQ (reference sequence). This sample is drawn from a study of long-term antiretroviral therapy in people with HIV. This TCR derives from a woman in her thirties or forties with HIV. The chain combines TRBV7-9 with TRBJ1-1; D is possibly TRBD1 (5 bases). The source was unsorted PBMCs, collected 0.4 years before starting antiretroviral therapy. The CDR3 nucleotides read TGTGCCAGCAGCTTAGGGGCGGGGGTGAACACTGAAGCTTTCTTT. Protein: CASSLGAGVNTEAFF. Complete variable domain (other parts from reference TRBV7-9 and TRBJ1-1): DTGVSQNPRHKITKRGQNVTFRCDPISEHNRLYWYRQTLGQGPEFLTYFQNEAQLEKSRLLSDRFSAERPKGSFSTLEIQRTEQGDSAMYLCASSLGAGVNTEAFFGQGTRLTVV.